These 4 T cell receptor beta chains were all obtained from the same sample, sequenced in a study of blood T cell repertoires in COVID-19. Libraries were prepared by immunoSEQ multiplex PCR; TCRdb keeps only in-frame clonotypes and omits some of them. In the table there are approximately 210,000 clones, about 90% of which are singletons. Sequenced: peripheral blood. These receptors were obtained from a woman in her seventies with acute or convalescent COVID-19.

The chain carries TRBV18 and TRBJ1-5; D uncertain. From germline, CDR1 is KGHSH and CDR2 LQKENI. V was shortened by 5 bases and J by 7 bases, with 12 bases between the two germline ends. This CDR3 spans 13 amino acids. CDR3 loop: CASSNLEVQPQHF. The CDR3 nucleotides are TGTGCCAGCTCAAATCTGGAGGTGCAGCCCCAGCATTTT.

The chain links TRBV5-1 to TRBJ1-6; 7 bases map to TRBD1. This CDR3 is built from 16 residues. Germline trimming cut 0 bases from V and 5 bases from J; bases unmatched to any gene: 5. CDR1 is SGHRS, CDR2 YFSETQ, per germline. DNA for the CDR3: TGCGCCAGCAGCTTGGGCGGGACAGAGAATAATTCACCCCTCCACTTT. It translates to CASSLGGTENNSPLHF.

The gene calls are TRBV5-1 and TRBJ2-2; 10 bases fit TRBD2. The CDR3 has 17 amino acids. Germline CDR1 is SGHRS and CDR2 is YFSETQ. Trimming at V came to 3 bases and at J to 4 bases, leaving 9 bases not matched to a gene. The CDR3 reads CASSSFGLAATTGELFF. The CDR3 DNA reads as TGCGCCAGCAGCTCCTTCGGACTAGCGGCCACCACCGGGGAGCTGTTTTTT.

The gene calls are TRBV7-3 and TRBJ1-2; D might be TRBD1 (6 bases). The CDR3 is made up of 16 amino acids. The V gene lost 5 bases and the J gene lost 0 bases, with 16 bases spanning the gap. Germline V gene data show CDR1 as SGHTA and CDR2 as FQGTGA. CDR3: CASSAYRVEANYGYTF. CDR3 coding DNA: TGTGCCAGCAGCGCATACAGGGTAGAGGCTAACTATGGCTACACCTTC. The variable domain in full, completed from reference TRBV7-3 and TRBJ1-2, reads GAGVSQTPSNKVTEKGKYVELRCDPISGHTALYWYRQSLGQGPEFLIYFQGTGAADDSGLPNDRFFAVRPEGSVSTLKIQRTERGDSAVYLCASSAYRVEANYGYTFGSGTRLTVV.